The next 29 T cell receptor beta chains were all read from a single sample in a study of OX40 agonist ivuxolimab in advanced cancers. Clones were sequenced by immunoSEQ multiplex PCR, and TCRdb holds only the in-frame ones, with some missing. The table includes 35,000 to 40,000 clones, over 60% detected once. Source: CD4+ or CD8+ T cells sorted from blood, taken in a trial of the OX40 agonist ivuxolimab. These receptors were obtained from an adult with an advanced solid tumor such as melanoma, head and neck, liver or kidney cancer.

This clone was recorded a few times. V gene TRBV7-2 combines with J gene TRBJ2-2, with TRBD2 matching 8 bases. CDR1 is SGHTA and CDR2 is FQGNSA in the germline V gene. CDR3 length equals 16 residues. V lost 2 bases, J lost 6 bases, and 8 bases stayed unmatched. CDR3 residues: CASSLYSGTRSGELFF. The DNA for the CDR3 is TGTGCCAGCAGCTTATACTCGGGGACTAGATCCGGGGAGCTGTTTTTT. Full variable domain (rest looked up from reference TRBV7-2 and TRBJ2-2): GAGVSQSPSNKVTEKGKDVELRCDPISGHTALYWYRQSLGQGLEFLIYFQGNSAPDKSGLPSDRFSAERTGGSVSTLTIQRTQQEDSAVYLCASSLYSGTRSGELFFGEGSRLTVL.

The chain joins TRBV18 to TRBJ2-2; TRBD2 agrees at 11 bases. Losses at the gene ends were 4 bases for V and 4 bases for J; bases not matched to a gene: 11. The length of the CDR3 is 18 residues. Per germline, CDR1 KGHSH and CDR2 LQKENI. The CDR3: CASSLSTSGARVTGELFF. CDR3 DNA: TGTGCCAGCTCACTGTCGACTAGCGGGGCTCGGGTCACCGGGGAGCTGTTTTTT.

The gene calls are TRBV27 and TRBJ2-5, with TRBD1 matching over 8 bases. This CDR3 has 14 amino acids. Looked up from germline, CDR1 is MNHEY and CDR2 is SMNVEV (reference sequence). V trimming: 4 bases; J trimming: 1 base; junction bases outside the gene matches: 2. CDR3 loop: CASSSTGGQETQYF. The DNA for the CDR3 is TGTGCCAGCAGTTCCACAGGGGGCCAAGAGACCCAGTACTTC.

The chain has TRBV6-1 and TRBJ1-1; D ambiguous. The CDR3 consists of 13 residues. V dropped 8 bases and J dropped 6 bases, with 16 bases sitting between them. The germline V gene has CDR1 MNHNS and CDR2 SASEGT. The CDR3 DNA reads as TGTGCCAGCTTGTATTCGGATATAGCTGAAGCTTTCTTT. The encoded protein is CASLYSDIAEAFF.

Only a few counts were recorded for this clone. The V and J genes are TRBV7-9 and TRBJ1-6; possibly TRBD1 for D (6 bases). Germline CDR1 and CDR2: SEHNR and FQNEAQ (reference sequence). Trimming took 3 bases from V and 8 from J, leaving 17 bases between them. CDR3 length equals 16 residues. The DNA for the CDR3 is TGTGCCAGCAGCTTGGGGAGTGGGGGGCCGTATTCACCCCTCCACTTT. Its translation is CASSLGSGGPYSPLHF.

The chain recombines TRBV29-1 with TRBJ1-1; weak D call: TRBD1 (6 bases). V lost 3 bases to trimming and J lost 8 bases, with 13 bases between them. The CDR3 contains 12 residues. Germline V gives CDR1 SQVTM, CDR2 ANQGSEA. The CDR3 DNA follows: TGCAGCGTTGATGGGGGCAGCGGGGAAGCTTTCTTT. The encoded protein is CSVDGGSGEAFF.

The chain carries TRBV6-5 and TRBJ1-2; D is uncertain. The CDR3 spans 15 residues. Germline CDR1 and CDR2: MNHEY and SVGAGI. The V end was cut by 2 bases, the J end by 4 bases, with 14 bases between. This CDR3 is CASSYMRREVYGYTF. CDR3 coding DNA: TGTGCCAGCAGTTACATGAGAAGGGAAGTCTATGGCTACACCTTC.

The table lists this clone with a count of one. The chain combines TRBV7-2 with TRBJ2-5; D is unclear. Trimming removed 4 bases at V and 3 bases at J, with 3 bases between. The CDR3 covers 11 residues. Germline CDR1 SGHTA, CDR2 FQGNSA. CDR3: CASSSKETQYF. CDR3 sequence (DNA): TGTGCCAGCAGCTCAAAAGAGACCCAGTACTTC.

This clone was seen a few times. This chain joins TRBV7-3 and TRBJ1-5; no reliable D call. The CDR3 has 17 amino acids. V lost 2 bases to trimming and J lost 6 bases, with 20 bases between them. Germline assignment: CDR1 SGHTA and CDR2 FQGTGA. In DNA form, the CDR3 reads TGTGCCAGCAGCTTATTTCGTCGGCCCTACGGCGGTCAGCCCCAGCATTTT. Amino acid sequence: CASSLFRRPYGGQPQHF.

The chain carries TRBV25-1 and TRBJ2-7; weak D call: TRBD1 (6 bases). Per germline, CDR1 MGHDK and CDR2 SYGVNS. V lost 4 bases, J lost 7 bases, and 11 bases lay in between. There are 12 residues in the CDR3. The CDR3 here is CASSVTGLEQYF. The CDR3 nucleotides read TGTGCCAGCAGTGTTACAGGGTTAGAGCAGTACTTC.

The rearrangement links TRBV9 to TRBJ1-4; possible D gene TRBD1, 5 bases. There are 14 residues in the CDR3. Trimming left V 0 bases short and J 3 bases short, with 6 bases between. CDR1 and CDR2 (germline): SGDLS, YYNGEE. Here the CDR3 DNA reads TGTGCCAGCAGCGTAGGGGGACCTAATGAAAAACTGTTTTTT. As protein: CASSVGGPNEKLFF.

This clone has more than one count but fewer than ten. CDR3 in amino acids: CASTTGRANYGYTF. The DNA of the CDR3 is TGTGCCAGCACGACGGGAAGAGCTAACTATGGCTACACCTTC. J is TRBJ1-2 and V is TRBV2; D is unclear. The CDR3 sequence is 14 residues long. Trimming removed 7 bases at V and 0 bases at J, with 12 bases between. Germline V lookup: CDR1 SNHLY, CDR2 FYNNEI.

The chain has TRBV6-5 and TRBJ2-6; unclear D gene. The V gene lost 10 bases and the J gene lost 0 bases, with 4 bases spanning the gap. The CDR3 spans 12 residues. Germline CDR1 is MNHEY and CDR2 is SVGAGI. CDR3 protein: CATNSGANVLTF. Here the CDR3 DNA reads TGTGCCACAAACTCTGGGGCCAACGTCCTGACTTTC.

The V call is TRBV7-2, the J call TRBJ2-7; no definite D call. Trimming stripped 3 bases from V and 0 bases from J, with 12 bases between. In germline, CDR1 is SGHTA, CDR2 FQGNSA. There are 15 residues in the CDR3. The CDR3 sequence: CASSLAGMGSYEQYV. Written as DNA, the CDR3 is TGTGCCAGCAGCTTGGCAGGTATGGGCTCCTACGAGCAGTACGTC.

This clone was observed a single time. V usage is TRBV5-4 and J usage is TRBJ2-6; D is ambiguous. V was pared by 0 bases and J by 4 bases, with 5 bases between. CDR1 and CDR2 from the germline V gene are SGHNT and YYREEE (reference sequence). The CDR3 totals 14 residues. The CDR3 DNA reads TGTGCCAGCAGCTTGGCGACCGGGGCCAACGTCCTGACTTTC. It specifies CASSLATGANVLTF.

V is TRBV5-6 and J is TRBJ2-2; D unresolved. Trimming removed 5 bases from V and 1 base from J, with 9 bases in between. Per the germline V gene, CDR1 is SGHDT and CDR2 is YYEEEE. The CDR3 runs 14 residues. The CDR3 DNA follows: TGTGCCAGCAGTTTTACCCAGAACACCGGGGAGCTGTTTTTT. Its translation is CASSFTQNTGELFF.

J is TRBJ2-1 and V is TRBV7-8; 9 bases match TRBD2. The length of the CDR3 is 19 residues. Per the germline V gene, CDR1 is SGHVS and CDR2 is FQNEAQ. The V segment lost 0 bases and the J segment 6 bases; nucleotides outside the gene matches: 15. The CDR3 nucleotides are TGTGCCAGCAGCTTAGCGCGAGACTTAGCGGGGGTTTTCCGCAATGAGCAGTTCTTC. This codes for CASSLARDLAGVFRNEQFF.

The rearrangement joins TRBV5-6 to TRBJ1-2; D possibly corresponds to TRBD1 (5 bases). V was cut by 8 bases and J by 4 bases, with 15 bases left in between. The CDR3 is 13 amino acids. Germline CDR1 SGHDT, CDR2 YYEEEE. CDR3 DNA sequence: TGTGCCAGTAGACCTACAGGCTTCTATGGCTACACCTTC. Translating gives CASRPTGFYGYTF.

The gene calls are TRBV5-4 and TRBJ1-3; D is ambiguous. The CDR3 is made up of 17 amino acids. Germline values: CDR1 SGHNT, CDR2 YYREEE (reference sequence). The V and J ends lost 0 bases and 0 bases respectively, with 13 bases between them. The CDR3 is CASSLGPAGSSGNTIYF. The CDR3 DNA is TGTGCCAGCAGCTTGGGTCCCGCAGGCAGCTCTGGAAACACCATATATTTT.

The V gene is TRBV7-3, the J gene TRBJ2-3, with 8 bases lining up with TRBD2. The CDR3 length is 20 residues. J lost 1 base, V lost 2 bases, and 17 bases had no gene match. The germline V gene has CDR1 SGHTA and CDR2 FQGTGA. The CDR3 region is CASSLWANPGGAVGTDTQYF. The CDR3 DNA reads as TGTGCCAGCAGCTTATGGGCGAATCCCGGGGGGGCAGTTGGCACAGATACGCAGTATTTT. The full variable domain, in which reference TRBV7-3 and TRBJ2-3 provide the parts outside the CDR3, is GAGVSQTPSNKVTEKGKYVELRCDPISGHTALYWYRQSLGQGPEFLIYFQGTGAADDSGLPNDRFFAVRPEGSVSTLKIQRTERGDSAVYLCASSLWANPGGAVGTDTQYFGPGTRLTVL.

CDR3 bases: TGTGCCTGGGAAGTTAGGAGGACGCAGTATTTT. Amino acid sequence: CAWEVRRTQYF. V and J are TRBV30 and TRBJ2-3; TRBD2 is a possible D gene (5 bases). This CDR3 has 11 amino acids. CDR1 GTSNPN and CDR2 SVGIG come from the germline V gene (reference sequence). Trimming shortened V by 5 bases and J by 9 bases, and 12 bases separated the two germline ends. The whole variable domain, filled in from reference TRBV30 and TRBJ2-3, reads SQTIHQWPATLVQPVGSPLSLECTVEGTSNPNLYWYRQAAGRGLQLLFYSVGIGQISSEVPQNLSASRPQDRQFILSSKKLLLSDSGFYLCAWEVRRTQYFGPGTRLTVL.

The rearrangement joins TRBV27 to TRBJ2-2, with D perhaps matching TRBD2 (5 bases). Deletions cut 3 bases from V and 3 bases from J, with 5 bases between. Germline assignment: CDR1 MNHEY and CDR2 SMNVEV (reference sequence). The CDR3 runs 13 residues. CDR3 amino acids: CASSFSDTGELFF. In DNA form, the CDR3 reads TGTGCCAGCAGTTTTAGCGACACCGGGGAGCTGTTTTTT.

V is TRBV2 and J is TRBJ1-1; 8 bases line up with TRBD1. There are 13 residues in the CDR3. Germline V gene data show CDR1 as SNHLY and CDR2 as FYNNEI. Trimming took 5 bases from V and 1 from J; bases not matched to a gene: 0. CDR3 protein: CASSTGGNTEAFF. In DNA form, the CDR3 reads TGTGCCAGCAGTACAGGGGGGAACACTGAAGCTTTCTTT.

Only a few counts were recorded for this clone. The V and J genes are TRBV11-2 and TRBJ2-1; 7 bases are shared with TRBD1. Trimming cost V 1 base and J 9 bases; bases outside gene matches: 18. The CDR3 sequence is 18 residues long. Germline loops: CDR1 SGHAT, CDR2 FQNNGV. Here the CDR3 DNA reads TGTGCCAGCAGCTTAGTTTCGTTCGGCGGCAGGGGGTTCGGTGAGCAGTTCTTC. Translating it yields CASSLVSFGGRGFGEQFF.

The chain recombines TRBV6-5 with TRBJ1-5; no firm D call. CDR1 MNHEY and CDR2 SVGAGI come from the germline V gene. Trimming removed 5 bases at V and 4 bases at J, with 12 bases between. There are 14 residues in the CDR3. DNA of the CDR3: TGTGCCAGCAGTGCAAGGCACCCAAATCAGCCCCAGCATTTT. It codes for CASSARHPNQPQHF.

V is TRBV18 and J is TRBJ2-7; D is ambiguous. The V gene's germline CDR1 is KGHSH and CDR2 LQKENI. Trimming cost V 2 bases and J 7 bases, with 15 bases left between them. This CDR3 is 14 amino acids long. The CDR3 coding sequence is TGTGCCAGCTCACCAGACCCAGGTATGGGAGAGCAGTACGTC. This gives the protein CASSPDPGMGEQYV.

V is TRBV5-4 and J is TRBJ1-2; the D is unclear. The germline CDR1 and CDR2 sequences are SGHNT and YYREEE (reference sequence). Trimming took 0 bases from V and 8 from J, leaving 8 bases between them. The CDR3 consists of 12 residues. DNA of the CDR3: TGTGCCAGCAGCTTGGCACTGGAAGGCTACACCTTC. It translates to CASSLALEGYTF.

The V and J genes are TRBV4-2 and TRBJ1-6, with TRBD1 matching 9 bases. Germline lookup yields CDR1 LGHNA and CDR2 YNFKEQ. The CDR3 consists of 19 residues. Trimming removed 1 base from V and 8 bases from J; junction bases left unmatched: 15. CDR3 sequence (DNA): TGTGCCAGCAGCCAAGCAAACTTATTTGGGACAGGGAAGGATTCACCCCTCCACTTT. It is translated as CASSQANLFGTGKDSPLHF.

This chain joins TRBV18 and TRBJ1-5; D gene ambiguous. The CDR3 covers 15 residues. The V and J ends lost 2 bases and 3 bases respectively, with 11 bases between them. Germline CDR1 and CDR2: KGHSH and LQKENI. The CDR3 loop reads CASSPIPVDNQPQHF. Here the CDR3 DNA reads TGTGCCAGCTCACCAATACCCGTGGACAATCAGCCCCAGCATTTT.